A selection of T cell receptor beta chains follows, all from one sample in a study of graft-versus-host responses after intestinal transplantation. Their target antigens are unknown. The method was immunoSEQ multiplex PCR; TCRdb's version includes in-frame clones alone and lacks a portion of them. Of 70,000 to 80,000 clones in the sample, roughly 91% were seen once. The specimen was unstimulated CD8+ T cells sorted from spleen or lymph node cells, collected before intestinal transplant. Receptors originate from a human donor who received an intestinal transplant. Both conserved end residues are part of each CDR3. A D gene is named only where the DNA matches it firmly. Size is omitted from some rows. Given values are once, few, many or a class for expanded clones.

j_gene: TRBJ1-1
d_gene: .
v_gene: TRBV5-1
abundance: .
CDR3nt: TGCGCCAGCAGCTTGGAAGGTCGCGGGAACACTGAAGCTTTCTTT
CDR3aa: CASSLEGRGNTEAFF

j_gene: TRBJ2-1
d_gene: TRBD2
v_gene: TRBV19
abundance: .
CDR3nt: TGTGCCAGTAGTATGGCTAGCGGGGGCAATGAGCAGTTCTTC
CDR3aa: CASSMASGGNEQFF

j_gene: TRBJ1-5
d_gene: TRBD1
v_gene: TRBV7-9
abundance: .
CDR3nt: TGTGCCAGCAGCTGGGACAGGGAGGGCAATCAGCCCCAGCATTTT
CDR3aa: CASSWDREGNQPQHF

j_gene: TRBJ1-1
d_gene: .
v_gene: TRBV6-6
abundance: .
CDR3nt: TGTGCCAGCAGGCCAGACTCGGATGGTGAAGCTTTCTTT
CDR3aa: CASRPDSDGEAFF

j_gene: TRBJ2-7
d_gene: .
v_gene: TRBV9
abundance: .
CDR3nt: TGTGCCAGCAGTGCCAGGAGCGGTTCCAACTACGAGCAGTACTTC
CDR3aa: CASSARSGSNYEQYF

j_gene: TRBJ2-5
d_gene: TRBD2
v_gene: TRBV5-1
abundance: .
CDR3nt: TGCGCCAGCAGTCTCGGACTAGCGGGGGGGCCGGTAGAGACCCAGTACTTC
CDR3aa: CASSLGLAGGPVETQYF

j_gene: TRBJ1-1
d_gene: .
v_gene: TRBV4-1
abundance: .
CDR3nt: TGCGCCAGCAGCCAAGGGTGGGGTCGGGGAATTGAAGCTTTCTTT
CDR3aa: CASSQGWGRGIEAFF

j_gene: TRBJ1-1
d_gene: .
v_gene: TRBV7-9
abundance: .
CDR3nt: TGTGCCAGCAGCTTAGCGTACCAGGGGCCTCTTGAAGCTTTCTTT
CDR3aa: CASSLAYQGPLEAFF

j_gene: TRBJ1-4
d_gene: .
v_gene: TRBV9
abundance: .
CDR3nt: TGTGCCAGCAGCGTAGGGGGGGGCCTAGGTGAAAAACTGTTTTTT
CDR3aa: CASSVGGGLGEKLFF

j_gene: TRBJ2-7
d_gene: .
v_gene: TRBV28
abundance: .
CDR3nt: TGTGCCAGCAGTTTAGGGGACACCCAGCCCTCGTTTTCCTACGAGCAGTACTTC
CDR3aa: CASSLGDTQPSFSYEQYF

j_gene: TRBJ2-7
d_gene: .
v_gene: TRBV14
abundance: .
CDR3nt: TGTGCCAGCAGCCAAGATCTTGTAAACTACGAGCAGTACTTC
CDR3aa: CASSQDLVNYEQYF

j_gene: TRBJ1-1
d_gene: .
v_gene: TRBV19
abundance: .
CDR3nt: TGTGCCAGTAGTCCCCGACATCGCACTGAAGCTTTCTTT
CDR3aa: CASSPRHRTEAFF

j_gene: TRBJ1-6
d_gene: .
v_gene: TRBV13
abundance: .
CDR3nt: TGTGCCAGCAGCACCCTTGGGGAGGAGGATTCACCCCTCCACTTT
CDR3aa: CASSTLGEEDSPLHF

j_gene: TRBJ1-5
d_gene: .
v_gene: TRBV5-5
abundance: .
CDR3nt: TGTGCCAGCAGCTTGGCGACAGGCTTAAATCAGCCCCAGCATTTT
CDR3aa: CASSLATGLNQPQHF

j_gene: TRBJ2-7
d_gene: .
v_gene: TRBV13
abundance: .
CDR3nt: TGTGCCAGCAGCTTAAGCAGGCCGCCCTACGAGCAGTACTTC
CDR3aa: CASSLSRPPYEQYF

j_gene: TRBJ2-5
d_gene: .
v_gene: TRBV5-6
abundance: few
CDR3nt: TGTGCCAGCAGCTTGGGGCAGCAAGAGACCCAGTACTTC
CDR3aa: CASSLGQQETQYF

j_gene: TRBJ2-2
d_gene: .
v_gene: TRBV4-2
abundance: .
CDR3nt: TGTGCCAGCAGCCAAGACGCCGGCGGGTACACCGGGGAGCTGTTTTTT
CDR3aa: CASSQDAGGYTGELFF

j_gene: TRBJ2-3
d_gene: TRBD2
v_gene: TRBV13
abundance: .
CDR3nt: TGTGCCAGCAGCTTAGGGATAGCGGGTCGCACAGATACGCAGTATTTT
CDR3aa: CASSLGIAGRTDTQYF

j_gene: TRBJ2-7
d_gene: .
v_gene: TRBV11-2
abundance: .
CDR3nt: TGTGCCAGCAGCACCGGCACAGGTTCAGGCGAGCAGTACTTC
CDR3aa: CASSTGTGSGEQYF

j_gene: TRBJ1-1
d_gene: .
v_gene: TRBV4-1
abundance: .
CDR3nt: TGCGCCAGCAGCCAAGTTCGGAGTACTGAAGCTTTCTTT
CDR3aa: CASSQVRSTEAFF

j_gene: TRBJ2-6
d_gene: .
v_gene: TRBV4-1
abundance: .
CDR3nt: TGCGCCAGCAGCCAAGATAACGGTGCCTTCTCTGGGGCCAACGTCCTGACTTTC
CDR3aa: CASSQDNGAFSGANVLTF

j_gene: TRBJ1-4
d_gene: .
v_gene: TRBV10-1
abundance: .
CDR3nt: TGCGCCAGCAGTGAGGGGAGTCCTTACGAAAAACTGTTTTTT
CDR3aa: CASSEGSPYEKLFF

j_gene: TRBJ2-3
d_gene: .
v_gene: TRBV9
abundance: .
CDR3nt: TGTGCCAGCAACAACGCCCTCGCTGCCGATACGCAGTATTTT
CDR3aa: CASNNALAADTQYF

j_gene: TRBJ1-2
d_gene: .
v_gene: TRBV6-5
abundance: .
CDR3nt: TGTGCCAGCAGTTACGGGGCTGGCTACACCTTC
CDR3aa: CASSYGAGYTF

j_gene: TRBJ2-3
d_gene: TRBD2
v_gene: TRBV7-6
abundance: .
CDR3nt: TGTGCCAGCAGCCCCCCCCAGCGGGGGGCCCCCACAGATACGCAGTATTTT
CDR3aa: CASSPPQRGAPTDTQYF

j_gene: TRBJ1-2
d_gene: .
v_gene: TRBV2
abundance: .
CDR3nt: TGTGCCAGCAGTGAGTTCCGGGGCTATGGCTACACCTTC
CDR3aa: CASSEFRGYGYTF

j_gene: TRBJ2-5
d_gene: TRBD2
v_gene: TRBV6-6
abundance: .
CDR3nt: TGTGCCAGCAGTTACCCGACTAGCGGGGTTGAGACCCAGTACTTC
CDR3aa: CASSYPTSGVETQYF

j_gene: TRBJ2-7
d_gene: .
v_gene: TRBV27
abundance: .
CDR3nt: TGTGCCAGCAGTTTATCGATGACTAACAACTACGAGCAGTACTTC
CDR3aa: CASSLSMTNNYEQYF

j_gene: TRBJ2-1
d_gene: TRBD1
v_gene: TRBV5-1
abundance: .
CDR3nt: TGCGCCAGCAGCTTGGTCAGGGGGCTCAATGAGCAGTTCTTC
CDR3aa: CASSLVRGLNEQFF

j_gene: TRBJ1-2
d_gene: TRBD1
v_gene: TRBV7-9
abundance: .
CDR3nt: TGTGCCAGCAGCTTAGCGACAGGGGATGGCTACACCTTC
CDR3aa: CASSLATGDGYTF

j_gene: TRBJ1-1
d_gene: .
v_gene: TRBV19
abundance: once
CDR3nt: TGTGCCAGTAGTACGAGACAGGAAAGAAACACTGAAGCTTTCTTT
CDR3aa: CASSTRQERNTEAFF

j_gene: TRBJ1-1
d_gene: TRBD1
v_gene: TRBV19
abundance: .
CDR3nt: TGTGCCAGTTTAAAGGGCTCAGGGGGGTTGGATGAAGCTTTCTTT
CDR3aa: CASLKGSGGLDEAFF

j_gene: TRBJ1-1
d_gene: .
v_gene: TRBV19
abundance: .
CDR3nt: TGTGCCAGCCAGCGGAACACTGAAGCTTTCTTT
CDR3aa: CASQRNTEAFF

j_gene: TRBJ2-5
d_gene: .
v_gene: TRBV9
abundance: .
CDR3nt: TGTGCCAGCAGCGTAGGGGCGTGGCAAGAGACCCAGTACTTC
CDR3aa: CASSVGAWQETQYF

j_gene: TRBJ1-1
d_gene: .
v_gene: TRBV6-5
abundance: .
CDR3nt: TGTGCCAGCAGTTACGGCGGAATGAACACTGAAGCTTTCTTT
CDR3aa: CASSYGGMNTEAFF

j_gene: TRBJ2-1
d_gene: .
v_gene: TRBV21-1
abundance: .
CDR3nt: TGTGCCAGCAGCAAAGGGATTAGCGGGGGTTACAATGAGCAGTTCTTC
CDR3aa: CASSKGISGGYNEQFF

j_gene: TRBJ2-1
d_gene: TRBD2
v_gene: TRBV9
abundance: .
CDR3nt: TGTGCCAGCAGCGTAGTTAGCGGGGGGGGCAATGAGCAGTTCTTC
CDR3aa: CASSVVSGGGNEQFF

j_gene: TRBJ2-7
d_gene: TRBD2
v_gene: TRBV6-1
abundance: .
CDR3nt: TGTGCCAGCAGTGGACTAGCGGGGGGCCTCTCCTACGAGCAGTACTTC
CDR3aa: CASSGLAGGLSYEQYF

j_gene: TRBJ2-7
d_gene: TRBD1
v_gene: TRBV29-1
abundance: .
CDR3nt: TGCAGCGTTGAAGGGGGACAGTCCGCCTACGAGCAGTACTTC
CDR3aa: CSVEGGQSAYEQYF

j_gene: TRBJ2-3
d_gene: TRBD2
v_gene: TRBV7-8
abundance: .
CDR3nt: TGTGCCAGCAGCCCCGGGACTAGCGGGGGGGCAGATACGCAGTATTTT
CDR3aa: CASSPGTSGGADTQYF

j_gene: TRBJ2-5
d_gene: .
v_gene: TRBV4-1
abundance: .
CDR3nt: TGCGCCAGCAGCCAAGTAGGGGGAGGGGCCCAAGAGACCCAGTACTTC
CDR3aa: CASSQVGGGAQETQYF

j_gene: TRBJ2-1
d_gene: TRBD2
v_gene: TRBV11-2
abundance: .
CDR3nt: TGTGCCAGCAGCCTCGGACTAGCAGGTGAGCAGTTCTTC
CDR3aa: CASSLGLAGEQFF

j_gene: TRBJ1-4
d_gene: .
v_gene: TRBV19
abundance: once
CDR3nt: TGTGCCAGTATGCTGGTCGGCAGGGAGGATGAAAAACTGTTTTTT
CDR3aa: CASMLVGREDEKLFF

j_gene: TRBJ2-1
d_gene: .
v_gene: TRBV19
abundance: .
CDR3nt: TGTGCCAGTAGTATAGACGCGGTTTACAATGAGCAGTTCTTC
CDR3aa: CASSIDAVYNEQFF

j_gene: TRBJ1-1
d_gene: .
v_gene: TRBV14
abundance: .
CDR3nt: TGTGCCAGCAGCCAAGTACAGACTGAAGCTTTCTTT
CDR3aa: CASSQVQTEAFF

j_gene: TRBJ1-3
d_gene: TRBD1
v_gene: TRBV13
abundance: .
CDR3nt: TGTGCCAGCAGCCCGACCGGACAGGGGGGAAACACCATATATTTT
CDR3aa: CASSPTGQGGNTIYF

j_gene: TRBJ2-2
d_gene: .
v_gene: TRBV29-1
abundance: .
CDR3nt: TGCAGCGTTGAAAGGGGGTCCGGGGAGCTGTTTTTT
CDR3aa: CSVERGSGELFF

j_gene: TRBJ1-5
d_gene: TRBD1
v_gene: TRBV7-8
abundance: .
CDR3nt: TGTGCCAGCAGCTCATCCGGGACAGGGAATCAGCCCCAGCATTTT
CDR3aa: CASSSSGTGNQPQHF

j_gene: TRBJ1-1
d_gene: .
v_gene: TRBV19
abundance: .
CDR3nt: TGTGCCAGTAGCATGAGGGTGAACACTGAAGCTTTCTTT
CDR3aa: CASSMRVNTEAFF

j_gene: TRBJ1-1
d_gene: .
v_gene: TRBV10-3
abundance: few
CDR3nt: TGTGCCATCAGTGGGGCAGAGAACACTGAAGCTTTCTTT
CDR3aa: CAISGAENTEAFF

j_gene: TRBJ2-7
d_gene: .
v_gene: TRBV7-6
abundance: .
CDR3nt: TGTGCCAGCAGCTTAGACAGGAGCTCCTACGAGCAGTACTTC
CDR3aa: CASSLDRSSYEQYF

j_gene: TRBJ2-1
d_gene: .
v_gene: TRBV14
abundance: .
CDR3nt: TGTGCCAGCAGTAGTAGCTCCTACAATGAGCAGTTCTTC
CDR3aa: CASSSSSYNEQFF

j_gene: TRBJ2-5
d_gene: TRBD1
v_gene: TRBV7-7
abundance: .
CDR3nt: TGTGCTAGCAGCTTAGTAACAGGGGAAGAGACCCAGTACTTC
CDR3aa: CASSLVTGEETQYF

j_gene: TRBJ1-3
d_gene: .
v_gene: TRBV7-6
abundance: .
CDR3nt: TGTGCCAGCAGCTTAGGGGCCGGGGTGGATGGTGGAAACACCATATATTTT
CDR3aa: CASSLGAGVDGGNTIYF

j_gene: TRBJ2-3
d_gene: .
v_gene: TRBV27
abundance: .
CDR3nt: TGTGCCAGCAGTGGCGGTGCAGATACGCAGTATTTT
CDR3aa: CASSGGADTQYF

j_gene: TRBJ1-6
d_gene: .
v_gene: TRBV11-2
abundance: .
CDR3nt: TGTGCCAGCAGATATAATAATTCACCCCTCCACTTT
CDR3aa: CASRYNNSPLHF

j_gene: TRBJ1-1
d_gene: .
v_gene: TRBV27
abundance: .
CDR3nt: TGTGCCAGCAGTCAGGTGAACACTGAAGCTTTCTTT
CDR3aa: CASSQVNTEAFF

j_gene: TRBJ1-1
d_gene: .
v_gene: TRBV5-4
abundance: .
CDR3nt: TGTGCCAGCAGACCCTTGACAGGGAACACTGAAGCTTTCTTT
CDR3aa: CASRPLTGNTEAFF

j_gene: TRBJ2-1
d_gene: .
v_gene: TRBV20-1
abundance: .
CDR3nt: TGCAGTGCTACTCAGGGATCCGAGCAGTTCTTC
CDR3aa: CSATQGSEQFF